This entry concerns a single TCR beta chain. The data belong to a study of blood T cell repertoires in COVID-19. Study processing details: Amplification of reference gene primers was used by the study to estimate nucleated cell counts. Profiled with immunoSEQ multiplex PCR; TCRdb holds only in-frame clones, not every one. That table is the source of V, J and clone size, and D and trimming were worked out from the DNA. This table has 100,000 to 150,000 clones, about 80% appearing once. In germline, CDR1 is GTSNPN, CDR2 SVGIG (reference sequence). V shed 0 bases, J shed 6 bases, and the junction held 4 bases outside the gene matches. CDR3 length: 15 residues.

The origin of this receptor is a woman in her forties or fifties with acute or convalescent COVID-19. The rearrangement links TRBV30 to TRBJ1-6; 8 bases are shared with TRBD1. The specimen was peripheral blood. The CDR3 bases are TGTGCCTGGAGTGTAGACAGGGGTTCTAATTCACCCCTCCACTTT. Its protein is CAWSVDRGSNSPLHF.